This paragraph covers one T cell receptor (beta chain) sequence. In the study's own analysis: Amplification of reference gene primers provided the estimated nucleated cell counts. TCRdb keeps only in-frame clones here, not all; method: immunoSEQ multiplex PCR. That table supplies the V and J calls and clone size; D and trimming were determined from the DNA. The table shows over 200,000 clones, with roughly 89% occurring only once. With 5 bases clipped from V and 5 bases from J, the junction kept 10 bases outside the gene matches. CDR1 and CDR2 (germline): SGHTA, FQGNSA. The CDR3 is 15 amino acids. Recruits, aged roughly 18 to 95 years, lived in 24 US areas. This sample is part of a study of blood T cell repertoires in COVID-19. Overall study: Acute and convalescent COVID-19 specimens originated in the United States, Italy and Spain.

The J gene is TRBJ1-2, the V gene TRBV7-2, with 8 positions matching TRBD1. This receptor was identified in a man aged 35 to 55 who had recovered from COVID-19. The sequenced material came from PBMCs or T cells enriched from blood (not recorded which). CDR3: CASSPTMGQEYGYTF. DNA for the CDR3: TGTGCCAGCAGCCCGACCATGGGACAGGAGTATGGCTACACCTTC.